The T cell receptor (beta chain) under discussion was sequenced for a study of T cells in Graves' hyperthyroidism and ophthalmopathy. TCR beta CDR3 regions were amplified from RNA transcripts. Researchers ran a first-round RT-PCR on the TCR CDR3 using the HTBI primer set. MiXCR was run by TCRdb on the multiplex PCR reads, yielding one entry per CDR3 protein. The table lists more than 350,000 distinct CDR3 sequences, 14% of them singletons. The CDR3 sequence is 12 residues long. The ends were cut back, 3 bases at V and 5 bases at J, with 7 bases in the middle. Germline CDR1 LNHDA, CDR2 SQIVND (reference sequence).

Sequenced input: blood. V gene TRBV19 combines with J gene TRBJ2-5; D call uncertain. The clonotype originates from a woman aged 30 to 39 with Graves' ophthalmopathy. Here the CDR3 reads CASSMVGETQYF. DNA of the CDR3: TGTGCCAGTAGTATGGTGGGGGAGACCCAGTACTTC.